This T cell receptor beta chain was retrieved from a study of blood T cell repertoires in COVID-19. Trimming pared 0 bases from V and 4 bases from J, leaving 8 bases between. CDR3 length: 14 residues. Per the germline V gene, CDR1 is SGDLS and CDR2 is YYNGEE. Method: immunoSEQ multiplex PCR; TCRdb's copy keeps in-frame clones and lacks some. The repertoire holds about 230,000 clones, with around 84% as singletons. The TCR originated in a man in his forties or fifties who had recovered from COVID-19. The chain has TRBV9 and TRBJ1-3; D uncertain. The sample taken for sequencing was peripheral blood. The CDR3 spells CASSVEFTGNTIYF. DNA for the CDR3: TGTGCCAGCAGCGTAGAATTCACAGGAAACACCATATATTTT.